The rows below give T cell receptor beta chains drawn from one sample of a study of T cell responses to AZD1222 COVID-19 vaccine. The method was immunoSEQ multiplex PCR; TCRdb's version includes in-frame clones alone and lacks a portion of them. Of about 92,000 clones listed, under 90% were seen once; the top ten hold approximately 30%. Material: peripheral blood, obtained on day 0 of AZD1222 vaccination. The receptors originated from an adult in good health. Both conserved end residues are part of each CDR3. The D gene is left open where the match is weak. Size values are once, few and many counts, or a class for expanded clones, and some rows have none.

>-|TRBJ2-7|-|TRBV28
CASPPSGRTFGLGQYF
TGTGCCAGCCCCCCTTCGGGACGGACTTTTGGCCTGGGGCAGTACTTC
>-|TRBJ2-5|-|TRBV5-1
CASSFQETQYF
TGCGCCAGCAGCTTCCAAGAGACCCAGTACTTC
>-|TRBJ2-3|-|TRBV7-6
CASSLALGSTDTQYF
TGTGCCAGCAGCTTAGCGCTGGGGAGCACAGATACGCAGTATTTT
>-|TRBJ2-2|-|TRBV6-5
CASPTGELFF
TGTGCCAGCCCCACCGGGGAGCTGTTTTTT
>-|TRBJ1-2|-|TRBV7-9
CASSLEFPNYGYTF
TGTGCCAGCAGCTTAGAATTTCCAAACTATGGCTACACCTTC
>-|TRBJ2-1|TRBD2|TRBV5-1
CASSSPGLAGTVSYNEQFF
TGCGCCAGCAGCTCTCCGGGACTAGCGGGCACTGTGTCCTACAATGAGCAGTTCTTC
>-|TRBJ2-3|TRBD1|TRBV11-2
CASSLDRTGPVSTDTQYF
TGTGCCAGCAGCTTAGATCGGACAGGTCCAGTTAGCACAGATACGCAGTATTTT
>-|TRBJ2-7|-|TRBV5-5
CASSLEPRAGYEQYF
TGTGCCAGCAGCTTGGAACCCCGAGCAGGCTACGAGCAGTACTTC
>-|TRBJ2-7|-|TRBV6-5
CASSYSGSEQYF
TGTGCCAGCAGTTACTCAGGATCCGAGCAGTACTTC
>-|TRBJ2-7|-|TRBV10-2
CASSQRAYEQYF
TGCGCCAGCAGCCAAAGGGCGTACGAGCAGTACTTC
>-|TRBJ2-7|-|TRBV30
CAWSVSLTNEQYF
TGTGCCTGGAGTGTGAGCCTAACTAACGAGCAGTACTTC
>-|TRBJ2-7|-|TRBV18
CASSPPSRSEQYF
TGTGCCAGCTCACCACCCAGCAGGAGCGAGCAGTACTTC
>-|TRBJ1-6|TRBD1|TRBV10-3
CAISRDSSSYNSPLHF
TGTGCCATCAGTCGGGACAGTAGCTCCTATAATTCACCCCTCCACTTT
>-|TRBJ2-7|TRBD2|TRBV27
CASSSTLAGAYEQYF
TGTGCCAGCAGTTCTACACTAGCGGGAGCCTACGAGCAGTACTTC
>-|TRBJ2-7|TRBD1|TRBV6-2/TRBV6-3
CASSPPSDRLEQYF
TGTGCCAGCAGTCCCCCCTCGGACAGGCTCGAGCAGTACTTC
>once|TRBJ2-5|TRBD1|TRBV19
CASSRDSQETQYF
TGTGCCTCCTCCCGGGACAGCCAAGAGACCCAGTACTTC
>-|TRBJ1-2|-|TRBV9
CASSDVGGEGYGYTF
TGTGCCAGCAGTGACGTCGGGGGGGAAGGCTATGGCTACACCTTC
>-|TRBJ2-7|-|TRBV6-6
CASTLGQTYEQYF
TGTGCCAGCACCCTAGGACAGACCTACGAGCAGTACTTC
>-|TRBJ2-1|-|TRBV7-2
CASSLSVYNEQFF
TGTGCCAGCAGCCTTAGCGTGTACAATGAGCAGTTCTTC
>-|TRBJ1-3|-|TRBV9
CASSVGGFSGNTIYF
TGTGCCAGCAGCGTAGGGGGATTCTCTGGAAACACCATATATTTT
>-|TRBJ1-2|TRBD1|TRBV6-5
CASSYGRQGARYGYTF
TGTGCCAGCAGTTATGGAAGACAGGGGGCGAGGTATGGCTACACCTTC
>-|TRBJ1-6|-|TRBV27
CASSPQGVDNSPLHF
TGTGCCAGCAGTCCACAGGGAGTCGATAATTCACCCCTCCACTTT
>-|TRBJ1-2|TRBD1|TRBV7-2
CASSLATTGRYGYTF
TGTGCCAGCAGCTTAGCTACGACAGGGAGGTATGGCTACACCTTC
>-|TRBJ1-5|TRBD1|TRBV19
CASSIVGGGVQPQHF
TGTGCCAGTAGTATAGTTGGAGGGGGCGTTCAGCCCCAGCATTTT
>-|TRBJ2-3|TRBD1|TRBV7-6
CASSPLTGVSTDTQYF
TGTGCCAGCAGCCCCTTGACAGGGGTCAGCACAGATACGCAGTATTTT
>-|TRBJ2-1|-|TRBV27
CASSLLGYNEQFF
TGTGCCAGCAGTTTATTAGGGTACAATGAGCAGTTCTTC
>-|TRBJ2-5|TRBD1|TRBV5-1
CASSLAPGQQYQETQYF
TGCGCCAGCAGCTTGGCCCCGGGACAGCAGTACCAAGAGACCCAGTACTTC
>-|TRBJ1-3|-|TRBV27
CASSFTAGNTIYF
TGTGCCAGCAGTTTTACGGCTGGAAACACCATATATTTT
>-|TRBJ2-1|-|TRBV30
CAWTTGLTNEQFF
TGTGCCTGGACCACGGGTCTAACGAATGAGCAGTTCTTC
>-|TRBJ1-5|-|TRBV6-1
CASSEIRQVGNQPQHF
TGTGCCAGCAGTGAAATTCGGCAGGTGGGTAATCAGCCCCAGCATTTT
>-|TRBJ2-1|-|TRBV6-5
CASSYDRFSYNEQFF
TGTGCCAGCAGTTACGACAGGTTTTCCTACAATGAGCAGTTCTTC
>-|TRBJ2-1|TRBD2|TRBV7-2
CASSVRGGSYNEQFF
TGTGCCAGCAGCGTACGCGGCGGGAGTTACAATGAGCAGTTCTTC
>-|TRBJ2-7|-|TRBV7-6
CASSPGEYEQYF
TGTGCCAGCAGCCCGGGAGAATACGAGCAGTACTTC
>-|TRBJ2-4|-|TRBV7-9
CASSLDRKNIQYF
TGTGCCAGCAGCTTAGACAGAAAAAACATTCAGTACTTC
>-|TRBJ1-2|TRBD1|TRBV5-8
CASSSNRGLYGYTF
TGTGCCAGCAGCTCGAACAGGGGCCTCTATGGCTACACCTTC
>-|TRBJ1-2|TRBD1|TRBV9
CASSVGQGTYGYTF
TGTGCCAGCAGCGTGGGACAGGGAACCTATGGCTACACCTTC
>few|TRBJ1-2|-|TRBV7-2
CASSSDPTDYGYTF
TGTGCCAGCAGCAGTGACCCCACAGACTATGGCTACACCTTC
>-|TRBJ2-7|-|TRBV6-5
CASSSGPGGLEQYF
TGTGCCAGCAGTTCGGGACCGGGGGGCCTCGAGCAGTACTTC
>-|TRBJ2-7|-|TRBV11-3
CASSSRVSYEQYF
TGTGCCAGCAGCTCCCGGGTGTCCTACGAGCAGTACTTC
>-|TRBJ2-7|-|TRBV10-2
CASSDYGGQTYEQYF
TGCGCCAGCAGTGATTATGGCGGGCAGACCTACGAGCAGTACTTC
>-|TRBJ1-3|-|TRBV4-2
CASSQDRVPGNTIYF
TGTGCCAGCAGCCAAGATCGAGTCCCTGGAAACACCATATATTTT
>-|TRBJ2-3|-|TRBV19
CASSIVGGTTDTQYF
TGTGCCAGTAGTATAGTGGGGGGCACCACAGATACGCAGTATTTT
>-|TRBJ2-7|-|TRBV19
CASSIPGFVYEQYF
TGTGCCAGTAGTATCCCCGGTTTCGTCTACGAGCAGTACTTC
>-|TRBJ1-5|-|TRBV24-1
CATSRRGSGQPQHF
TGTGCCACCAGTCGACGAGGAAGCGGTCAGCCCCAGCATTTT
>-|TRBJ2-2|TRBD2|TRBV14
CASSPLAGHPLSTGELFF
TGTGCCAGCAGCCCACTAGCGGGACACCCCCTATCCACCGGGGAGCTGTTTTTT
>-|TRBJ2-5|-|TRBV5-6
CASSSGPQETQYF
TGTGCCAGCAGCTCCGGGCCACAAGAGACCCAGTACTTC
>-|TRBJ2-3|TRBD2|TRBV4-1
CASSLAGTRDPTDTQYF
TGCGCCAGCAGCCTGGCCGGGACTAGAGATCCCACAGATACGCAGTATTTT
>once|TRBJ2-7|-|TRBV4-3
CASSQEGTLPYEQYF
TGCGCCAGCAGCCAAGAGGGGACTCTCCCCTACGAGCAGTACTTC
>-|TRBJ2-5|TRBD2|TRBV6-1
CASSDPAGGRETQYF
TGTGCCAGCAGTGATCCAGCGGGAGGTCGAGAGACCCAGTACTTC
>-|TRBJ1-5|-|TRBV27
CASSSQGRGQPQHF
TGTGCCAGCAGTTCGCAGGGGAGAGGTCAGCCCCAGCATTTT
>-|TRBJ2-1|-|TRBV3-1/TRBV3-2
CASTGRSYDEQFF
TGTGCCAGCACTGGGCGGTCCTACGATGAGCAGTTCTTC
>-|TRBJ2-7|TRBD1|TRBV27
CASSDLGTDPYEQYF
TGTGCCAGCAGTGACCTCGGGACAGACCCCTACGAGCAGTACTTC
>once|TRBJ1-4|TRBD1|TRBV30
CASPRRGTGIEKLFF
TGTGCCTCTCCCAGGCGGGGGACAGGAATTGAAAAACTGTTTTTT
>-|TRBJ2-7|-|TRBV21-1
CASSKQAGINEQYF
TGTGCCAGCAGCAAACAGGCAGGGATCAACGAGCAGTACTTC
>-|TRBJ2-7|TRBD1|TRBV4-2
CASSPSPDRDHEQYF
TGTGCCAGCAGCCCGTCCCCGGACAGGGACCACGAGCAGTACTTC
>-|TRBJ2-7|-|TRBV28
CASSLPTYEQYF
TGTGCCAGCAGTTTACCAACCTACGAGCAGTACTTC
>-|TRBJ2-1|TRBD2|TRBV6-2/TRBV6-3
CASSYPTSGGLSSYNEQFF
TGTGCCAGCAGTTATCCGACTAGCGGGGGGCTAAGCTCCTACAATGAGCAGTTCTTC